Sequencing of this T cell receptor beta chain was carried out in a study of beta chain features in type 1 diabetes (dated by TCRdb to 2016 to 2019). With regard to the full study: Patients and healthy donors did not differ in mean age, gender distribution, total cell number or subset yield. Across all samples, about 110 million sorted cells were examined, and cell number per subset correlated strongly with RNA yield. The study compared TCRB repertoires of sorted circulating CD4+ T cell subsets between recently diagnosed type 1 diabetes patients and matched healthy donors. Naive and central memory subsets were obtained from all 30 or so donors, but regulatory and stem cell-like memory subsets were isolated from only 8 patients and roughly 8 healthy donors. Results and caveats for the whole study, not just this receptor: At VDJ recombination sites, type 1 diabetes patients had fewer insertions and more deleted nucleotides, which implies abnormalities in thymic rearrangement. Shorter templates might be favored by PCR, yet because patient and control samples were amplified and corrected together, any such skew would affect both groups equally. Naive, central memory and regulatory TCRB repertoires appeared more similar among patients than among healthy donors. Because cDNA was sequenced instead of genomic DNA, activated cells with high expression could be over-represented, although the groups did not differ in activation or CD3 levels. Because the HLA sub-analyses included only small numbers of individuals, any influence of HLA type on TCRB rearrangement was left unresolved. A moderate but significant shortening of TCRB CDR3 length was observed in type 1 diabetes patients in all four CD4+ subsets.

The High Capacity cDNA Reverse Transcription Kit was used to reverse transcribe all of the isolated RNA, meaning that expressed TCRB transcripts were what got sequenced. Deep immunoSEQ sequencing was performed on naive, central memory and regulatory T cell samples, with an average of approximately 3.9 million total reads per sample. After sorted cells were lysed in RLT buffer, RNA was extracted with DNase-treated RNeasy Micro or Mini kits, with the choice depending on cell number. Each cell subset was processed separately to prevent cross-contamination, with patient and healthy donor samples processed together. TCRB sequences were amplified from cDNA with the immunoSEQ multiplex PCR, producing 87-bp fragments spanning the CDR3 region. Sequencing of the amplicons was performed on the Illumina HiSeq platform. The authors' analysis ran thus. PCR bias was corrected computationally using synthetic template baselines, and reads within Hamming distance 2 were collapsed, with unmergeable singletons discarded. Reads were aligned to IMGT to assign V, D and J genes, CDR3 length, and insertions or deletions at six rearrangement sites. Within each subset, clonotype counts were normalized to sorted cell number, after which true diversity and Gini coefficients were computed with the tcR R package. The overlap coefficient, calculated on TCRB nucleotide sequences, was used to measure repertoire sharing. Out-of-frame TCRB sequences from naive cells were analyzed to stand in for the pre-selection repertoire. TCRdb carries this immuneACCESS record with in-frame sequences only. Its versions omit some clonotypes, under half of them owing to an unresolved V gene in the studies checked, with the rest unexplained. From that table come the V and J calls and clone size; the DNA was used to work out D and trimming. A total of 350,000 to 450,000 clones appear in this sample, about 14% of them only once. The ten most abundant clones make up more than 0.015% of the sample.

The germline V gene specifies SNHLY as CDR1 and FYNNEI as CDR2. From V the trimming removes 6 bases and from J it removes 0 bases, while the gene matches leave 10 bases of the junction unaccounted for. The CDR3 spans 17 residues, from the cysteine through the phenylalanine. The CDR3 DNA has 51 bases and is translated from base 1. This clone was counted only a few times. Its antigen remains unidentified. Base qualities were left out, and no much larger clone turns up one base away. Each donor gave one peripheral blood draw, approximately 0.11 L on average, collected into heparinised tubes. Using a panel that included CD45RO, CCR7, CD25, CD127, CD95 and CD27, naive, central memory, regulatory and stem cell-like memory CD4+ T cells were sorted on a BD FACSAria II. Every sorted population had a purity above 95%. PBMCs were separated immediately by Lymphoprep density gradient centrifugation and were stained directly, without being cultured. To minimize batch effects, samples were stained and sorted in pairs, one healthy donor with one patient per experiment.

Sequencing was done on a sample of naive CD4+ T cells from blood. The meaning of the sample's cell subset or site label: true naive CD4+ T cells. This receptor chain uses TRBV2 and TRBJ2-7; 11 junctional bases match TRBD1. The sequence came from a young woman in good health. The CDR3 protein sequence reads: CASRLGQGARSSYEQYF. The sequenced DNA: TGTGCCAGCAGACTCGGACAGGGGGCAAGGAGCTCCTACGAGCAGTACTTC.